Included here is one T cell receptor (beta chain) sequence, with context. Which antigen it targets is not known. There are no base qualities to consult, and no much larger clone falls within one base. The data originate from a study of immune heterogeneity within non-small cell lung tumors (dated by TCRdb to about 2018). About the full investigation: By histology, the tumors were several squamous cell carcinomas, fewer than 13 non-squamous carcinomas and 1 tumor not otherwise specified. Whole-exome sequencing, RNA-seq and TCR beta repertoire sequencing were combined for multiple spatially distinct regions from each NSCLC tumor so that intratumoral immune heterogeneity could be examined. TCR repertoires were analyzed from 60 or so tumor loci of approximately 16 patients, while transcriptome data covered only 35 to 45 loci from some eleven patients. For mutant peptides 8 to 11 amino acids long, netMHCpan-3.0 predicted neoantigen binding to the HLA alleles of each patient. Results the study describes overall, beyond this receptor: Individual patients mostly had different high-frequency TCR beta clonotypes. Local T-cell repertoire clonality showed a statistically significant but moderate positive correlation with local tumor mutational burden (R roughly 0.35). Within a patient, identical dominant CDR3B clonotypes were found to recur across loci, yet unique high-frequency clones were also harbored in different tumor locations.

Genomic DNA extracted from bulk tumor tissue served as TCR template, with roughly 600 ng gDNA amplified per sample. During surgery, several biopsies were collected from each primary tumor and placed as far from one another as possible within the tumor mass. The study cohort was described as untreated and was composed of newly diagnosed NSCLC cases undergoing curative surgery. The donor group was made up of roughly 15 newly diagnosed non-small cell lung cancer patients undergoing surgery with curative intent. A couple of independent pathologists examined the resected tumor masses. Only DNA and RNA samples of high quality went on to sequencing. The TCR beta CDR3 region was amplified with a multiplex PCR system whose first round ran for 9 to 11 cycles using 32 V-gene forward primers and 13 J-gene reverse primers. The first PCR round was done with a QIAGEN Multiplex PCR Kit, and the primer sequences were filed in Chinese patent CN105087789A. Illumina universal primers were attached in a second round of PCR run with the Phusion High-Fidelity PCR Kit. Paired-end sequencing of TCR libraries was carried out on the Illumina HiSeq X Ten platform at a read length of 151 bp. From the authors' description of their analysis: Reads without multiplex PCR primers were removed using Cutadapt, read pairs were merged using PEAR, and CDR3 regions were called using MiXCR with default settings. Repertoire diversity was assessed by Shannon entropy, and clonality was calculated as one minus the Shannon entropy divided by the ln of the count of productive unique sequences. Clonotypes at a frequency of at least 0.5% were defined as dominant or high-frequency T-cell clones. TCRdb handled the public reads itself, with Q25 trimming in fastp and clone calling in MiXCR, and kept productive beta chains. Identical CDR3 proteins give one entry, which carries the most common genes and DNA. TCRdb, not the original authors, processed these V and J calls. This sample lists thousands of distinct CDR3 sequences; roughly 23% were detected once. 17% of the sample goes to the ten largest clones.

CDR3 length: 19 amino acids, cysteine to phenylalanine. Of all the DNA, just the CDR3 is kept, 57 bases in frame from base 1. CDR1 LGHDT and CDR2 YNNKEL are derived from the germline V gene (reference sequence). The V and J ends are trimmed by 0 bases and 1 base, leaving 19 bases between them. The sequence was collected from a man aged 60 to 69 with non-small cell lung cancer. The sequence joins TRBV3-1 to TRBJ2-1; TRBD1 is possibly the D segment (6 matching bases). The sample was lung tumor tissue. Here the CDR3 is given as CASSQDPLRQEVSYNEQFF. The nucleotide sequence is given as TGTGCCAGCAGCCAAGATCCCCTCCGACAGGAGGTATCCTACAATGAGCAGTTCTTC.